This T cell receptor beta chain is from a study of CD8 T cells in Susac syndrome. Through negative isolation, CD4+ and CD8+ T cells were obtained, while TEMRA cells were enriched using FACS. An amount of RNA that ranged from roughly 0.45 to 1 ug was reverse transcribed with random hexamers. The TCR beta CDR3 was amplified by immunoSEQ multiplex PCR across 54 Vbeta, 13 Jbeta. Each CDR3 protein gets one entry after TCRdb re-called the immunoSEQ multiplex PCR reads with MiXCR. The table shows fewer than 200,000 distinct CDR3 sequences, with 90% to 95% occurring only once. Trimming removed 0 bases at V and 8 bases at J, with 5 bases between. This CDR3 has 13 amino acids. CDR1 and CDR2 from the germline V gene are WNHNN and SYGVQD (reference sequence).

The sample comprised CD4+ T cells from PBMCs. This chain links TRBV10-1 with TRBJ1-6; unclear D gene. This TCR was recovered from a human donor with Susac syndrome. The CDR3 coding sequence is TGCGCCAGCAGTGAGTCTAGGGATTCACCCCTCCACTTT. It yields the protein CASSESRDSPLHF.